Below, 26 T cell receptor beta chains from the same sample are listed, as sequenced in a study of Graves' ophthalmopathy and Graves' hyperthyroidism. Amplified material comprised TCR beta CDR3 regions derived from RNA transcripts. The library came from an HTBI-primed first-round RT-PCR and a second-round multiplex PCR. TCRdb called the multiplex PCR reads again in MiXCR, with one record for every CDR3 protein. The profile shows some 48,000 distinct CDR3 sequences, 50% of them singletons. The sequencing input was peripheral blood. These TCRs come from an adult man with Graves' ophthalmopathy.

Comments on this clonotype: The CDR3 does not end in the conserved phenylalanine or tryptophan, so this is likely a read error. The CDR3 here is CASSPPLVNTDTQYL. Written as DNA, the CDR3 is TGTGCCAGCTCACCACCGCTCGTTAACACAGATACGCAGTATTTG. The chain links TRBV18 to TRBJ2-3; D gene ambiguous. V was pared by 0 bases and J by 2 bases, with 9 bases between. The length of the CDR3 is 15 residues. Germline V gene sequence: CDR1 KGHSH, CDR2 LQKENI.

The V gene is TRBV7-2, the J gene TRBJ1-5; D is undetermined. V gave up 0 bases and J gave up 4 bases, with 4 bases separating them. The length of the CDR3 is 13 residues. Germline values: CDR1 SGHTA, CDR2 FQGNSA. This chain's CDR3 is CASSLALNQPQHF. CDR3 sequence (DNA): TGTGCCAGCAGCTTAGCACTAAATCAGCCCCAGCATTTT.

V gene TRBV20-1 combines with J gene TRBJ1-1, with 7 bases that match TRBD1. This CDR3 has 13 amino acids. Germline lookup yields CDR1 DFQATT and CDR2 SNEGSKA (reference sequence). After removal of 2 bases from V and 1 base from J, the junction contained 1 base not matched to a gene. The CDR3 DNA is TGCAGTGCTAGACAGGGGGAGAACACTGAAGCTTTCTTT. Translated, it gives CSARQGENTEAFF.

This clonotype has only a few counts. A much larger clone lies a single base off, so this may be a read error. The CDR3 coding sequence is TGTGCCAGCAGTCTCCTCGGGAGGACTGCCAACGTCCTGACTTTC. Amino acid sequence: CASSLLGRTANVLTF. The chain recombines TRBV6-1 with TRBJ2-6; 7 bases align to TRBD2. The germline CDR1 and CDR2 sequences are MNHNS and SASEGT. The V and J ends lost 5 bases and 7 bases, in that order; junction bases with no gene match: 8. CDR3 length: 15 amino acids.

This clonotype was seen a handful of times. The chain carries TRBV10-3 and TRBJ2-5, with D perhaps TRBD1 (6 bases). Trimming took off 10 bases at V and 0 bases at J, with 9 bases between the two ends. CDR3 length equals 12 residues. Germline V gene data show CDR1 as ENHRY and CDR2 as SYGVKD. CDR3 DNA: TGTGCCACCGGGACAAACCAAGAGACCCAGTACTTC. Protein sequence: CATGTNQETQYF.

The chain is built from TRBV5-6 and TRBJ1-5; TRBD1 might be the D (5 bases). Per the germline V gene, CDR1 is SGHDT and CDR2 is YYEEEE. The CDR3 loop spans 17 amino acids. Trimming pared 2 bases from V and 5 bases from J, leaving 20 bases between. CDR3 sequence reads: CASSLRGAGLNDQPQHF. CDR3 DNA: TGTGCCAGCAGCTTAAGAGGAGCAGGGCTTAACGATCAGCCCCAGCATTTT.

The rearrangement links TRBV19 to TRBJ1-4, with TRBD1 identical over 9 bases. The V gene end was trimmed by 2 bases and the J gene end by 7 bases; junction bases not matched to a gene: 11. Germline V gene data show CDR1 as LNHDA and CDR2 as SQIVND (reference sequence). The length of the CDR3 is 17 residues. The CDR3 DNA sequence: TGTGCCAGTAGTATAATTGGGACAGGGAGTTGGAGTGAAAAACTGTTTTTT. It translates to CASSIIGTGSWSEKLFF.

By share, this clonotype ranks as large. The chain links TRBV7-2 to TRBJ2-5; the match to TRBD2 covers 10 bases. J gave up 4 bases and V 7 bases, and 15 bases lay outside the gene matches. Germline V lookup: CDR1 SGHTA, CDR2 FQGNSA. This CDR3 contains 17 residues. The chain's CDR3 is CASTPQFGIAGGETQYF. The CDR3, as DNA: TGTGCCAGCACCCCCCAGTTTGGGATAGCGGGAGGAGAGACCCAGTACTTC.

Worth noting for this clonotype: The conserved phenylalanine or tryptophan is not found at the CDR3 terminus, so this likely reflects a read error. The rearrangement joins TRBV19 to TRBJ1-1; D possibly corresponds to TRBD1 (6 bases). CDR1 is LNHDA, CDR2 SQIVND, per germline (reference sequence). This CDR3 is 15 amino acids long. V lost 9 bases and J lost 1, with 18 bases in between. The CDR3: CASADMTGGNTEAFS. In DNA, the CDR3 is TGTGCCAGCGCGGACATGACAGGCGGGAACACTGAAGCTTTCTCT.

Of note for this clonotype: This CDR3 is missing its conserved last phenylalanine or tryptophan, likely due to a read error. This rearrangement joins TRBV20-1 to TRBJ2-7, with D maybe TRBD1 (6 bases). The V and J ends lost 1 base and 3 bases respectively, with 13 bases between them. Germline V gene data show CDR1 as DFQATT and CDR2 as SNEGSKA (reference sequence). The CDR3 extends over 14 amino acids. The CDR3, as DNA: TGCAGTGCTAGAGCCCAGACAGGATTCTACGAGCAGTACCGC. Its translation: CSARAQTGFYEQYR.

The sample holds one count of this clonotype. The V gene is TRBV7-2, the J gene TRBJ1-6; D call uncertain. Per germline, CDR1 SGHTA and CDR2 FQGNSA. The length of the CDR3 is 13 residues. V was cut by 8 bases and J by 12 bases, with 17 bases left in between. The CDR3 sequence: CASGGREVLPLHF. The CDR3, as DNA: TGTGCCAGCGGAGGAAGGGAGGTTTTACCCCTCCACTTT.

The V gene is TRBV15, the J gene TRBJ1-3; 10 nucleotides match TRBD1. There are 22 residues in the CDR3. Per germline, CDR1 LNHNV and CDR2 YYDKDF (reference sequence). V trimming: 4 bases; J trimming: 0 bases; junction bases outside the gene matches: 21. CDR3 residues: CATSIPSGTGASTRPSGNTIYF. The CDR3 DNA follows: TGTGCCACCAGCATACCGTCCGGGACAGGGGCTAGCACCAGACCCTCTGGAAACACCATATATTTT.

This clonotype was counted ten times or more. Possible read error: a much larger clone is one base away. The rearrangement uses TRBV7-9 and TRBJ2-1; unclear D gene. The CDR3 contains 14 residues. Germline lookup yields CDR1 SEHNR and CDR2 FQNEAQ (reference sequence). CDR3 amino acids: CASSIAARDNEQFF. The CDR3 nucleotides are TGTGCCAGCAGCATAGCCGCCCGGGACAATGAGCAGTTCTTC.

The rearrangement joins TRBV9 to TRBJ1-2; D remains unclear. CDR1 and CDR2 from the germline V gene are SGDLS and YYNGEE. This CDR3 has 14 residues. The germline V and J ends were trimmed by 4 bases and 4 bases, with 14 bases remaining between them. In nucleotides, the CDR3 is TGTGCCAGCAGCCCAAGAGACGGGTTCTATGGCTACACCTTC. Translation: CASSPRDGFYGYTF.

Ten or more counts support this clonotype. The chain combines TRBV20-1 with TRBJ2-7, with TRBD1 as a possible D gene (7 bases). The CDR3 has 15 amino acids. Germline V lookup: CDR1 DFQATT, CDR2 SNEGSKA (reference sequence). Trimming pared 6 bases from V and 6 bases from J, leaving 24 bases between. The CDR3 protein is CSAGPGGTPLREQYF. CDR3 bases: TGCAGTGCCGGGCCAGGGGGGACTCCCTTACGCGAGCAGTACTTC.

As for this clonotype: Sequence at one end of the junction differs from germline and may be a read error. The gene calls are TRBV20-1 and TRBJ1-1; D perhaps matches TRBD1 (5 bases). Germline lookup yields CDR1 DFQATT and CDR2 SNEGSKA (reference sequence). The CDR3 totals 11 residues. The CDR3 DNA follows: TGTAGTGCTCCAGGGTTTGTTGAAGCTTTCTTT. Protein product: CSAPGFVEAFF.

DNA for the CDR3: TGCAGTGCTAGAGCAACGACAGGGGGCGGTCAGCCCCAGCATTTT. Its protein is CSARATTGGGQPQHF. The V call is TRBV20-1, the J call TRBJ1-5, with 10 bases lining up with TRBD1. The CDR3 sequence is 15 residues long. V lost 1 base, J lost 6 bases, and 6 bases stayed unmatched. CDR1 DFQATT and CDR2 SNEGSKA come from the germline V gene (reference sequence).

In its sample, this clonotype was seen many times. V gene TRBV6-5 combines with J gene TRBJ2-5; 10 bases map to TRBD2. CDR3 size: 13 residues. Germline V gene data show CDR1 as MNHEY and CDR2 as SVGAGI. After removal of 4 bases from V and 9 bases from J, the junction contained 5 bases not matched to a gene. This CDR3 is CASSSQREGAQYF. CDR3 nucleotides: TGTGCCAGCAGTTCGCAGCGGGAGGGGGCCCAGTACTTC.

This clonotype was detected only once. The CDR3 DNA follows: TGTGCCATCATGTCTAGCGTGTACAATGAGCAGTTCTTC. This sequence encodes CAIMSSVYNEQFF. This chain uses TRBV10-3 with TRBJ2-1, with a tentative D call TRBD2 (6 bases). Deletions cut 7 bases from V and 4 bases from J, with 11 bases between. This CDR3 has 13 residues. Looked up from germline, CDR1 is ENHRY and CDR2 is SYGVKD.

This chain links TRBV29-1 with TRBJ2-5; possibly TRBD2 for D (6 bases). Per germline, CDR1 SQVTM and CDR2 ANQGSEA. The length of the CDR3 is 16 residues. V shed 4 bases and J shed 7 bases, with 25 bases lying between them. CDR3 in amino acids: CSVVREGSGAGGTQYF. The CDR3 nucleotides are TGCAGCGTTGTACGAGAAGGTAGCGGCGCCGGAGGGACCCAGTACTTC.

Ten or more counts support this clonotype. The rearrangement uses TRBV20-1 and TRBJ2-7; D remains unclear. The germline CDR1 and CDR2 sequences are DFQATT and SNEGSKA (reference sequence). Trimming cost V 8 bases and J 0 bases, with 20 bases left between them. The CDR3 has 15 amino acids. CDR3 loop: CSTSLLGRFSYEQYF. CDR3 nucleotides: TGCAGTACCTCCTTATTGGGCAGGTTCTCCTACGAGCAGTACTTC.

This clonotype was observed at least ten times. The chain joins TRBV28 to TRBJ1-1; TRBD1 might be the D (5 bases). The CDR3 runs 14 residues. The germline gives CDR1 MDHEN, CDR2 SYDVKM. V lost 6 bases, J lost 2 bases, and 13 bases lay in between. CDR3 bases: TGTGCCAGCAGGAGGGTTGGGGCCAACACTGAAGCTTTCTTT. It yields the protein CASRRVGANTEAFF.

This chain connects TRBV20-1 to TRBJ2-5, with D hard to call. Germline V gene lookup returns CDR1 DFQATT and CDR2 SNEGSKA (reference sequence). The V end lost 6 bases, the J end lost 1 base, and 6 bases lay between the germline ends. CDR3 size: 11 residues. CDR3 coding DNA: TGCAGTGCCAGCACCCAAGAGACCCAGTACTTC. Translated: CSASTQETQYF.

At least ten counts were recorded for this clonotype. The gene calls are TRBV7-8 and TRBJ1-1; 7 nucleotides align to TRBD1. Germline lookup yields CDR1 SGHVS and CDR2 FQNEAQ. The CDR3 length is 15 residues. The ends lost 2 bases at V and 10 bases at J; junction bases unmatched: 13. In DNA, the CDR3 is TGTGCCAGCAGCTTATTGGGGTCCGAGGGGGCGGGAGCTTTCTTT. Its protein is CASSLLGSEGAGAFF.

The chain links TRBV2 to TRBJ2-3; D is perhaps TRBD1 (7 bases). CDR1 is SNHLY, CDR2 FYNNEI, per germline. The CDR3 contains 15 residues. Trimming pared 1 base from V and 7 bases from J, leaving 15 bases between. For the CDR3, the DNA is TGTGCCAGCAGTGAAGGGACAGGAGGGGTTAATACGCAGTATTTT. It encodes CASSEGTGGVNTQYF.

This clonotype was observed at least ten times. The genes are TRBV12-3 or TRBV12-4 and TRBJ2-1; D assignment may be TRBD1 or TRBD2 (5 bases each). The V and J ends lost 8 bases and 4 bases respectively, with 12 bases between them. The CDR3 length is 13 residues. In nucleotides, the CDR3 is TGTGCCAGCGGGCTAGGGACGTACAATGAGCAGTTCTTC. Its translation is CASGLGTYNEQFF.